The clone carrying this T cell receptor (beta chain) came up many times. Amplified regions were TCR beta CDR3 sequences from RNA transcripts. First-round RT-PCR with HTBI primers amplified the TCR CDR3 region. From the multiplex PCR reads, TCRdb called clonotypes with MiXCR, one entry per CDR3 protein. In the table there are roughly 290,000 distinct CDR3 sequences, roughly 15% of which are singletons. This record belongs to a study of T cells in Graves' hyperthyroidism and ophthalmopathy. Germline trimming cut 2 bases from V and 7 bases from J; bases unmatched to any gene: 8. The CDR3 consists of 16 residues.

The chain is built from TRBV12-3 or TRBV12-4 and TRBJ2-1; 10 bases line up with TRBD2. The sample taken for sequencing was blood. The sequence was collected from a woman in her thirties or forties with Graves' hyperthyroidism. CDR3 amino acids: CASSLTSSGRRNEQFF. The CDR3 DNA follows: TGTGCCAGCAGTTTAACGTCTAGCGGGAGACGGAATGAGCAGTTCTTC.